The next 32 T cell receptor beta chains were all read from a single sample in a study of radiation and T cells in renal cell carcinoma. Using immunoSEQ multiplex PCR, the repertoire was profiled, and TCRdb retains in-frame clones only, with some absent. The sample has approximately 63,000 clones, 60% to 85% seen once; the top ten hold roughly 8%. This sample's time point: baseline pretreatment blood. Treatment meaning: 15 Gy SBRT to primary tumor, nephrectomy 4 weeks later. Sequencing was performed on blood, taken from a patient whose treatment included radiotherapy and nephrectomy. All receptors come from a man aged 55 to 70 with renal cell carcinoma.

The gene calls are TRBV14 and TRBJ2-3; D is unclear. There are 12 residues in the CDR3. Germline values: CDR1 SGHDN, CDR2 FVKESK. Trimming pared 4 bases from V and 2 bases from J, leaving 4 bases between. The CDR3 loop is CASSRYTDTQYF. The CDR3 nucleotides are TGTGCCAGCAGCCGATACACAGATACGCAGTATTTT.

The genes are TRBV2 and TRBJ2-5; TRBD2 matches at 10 bases. The CDR3 sequence is 17 residues long. V gave up 8 bases and J gave up 4 bases; unmatched junction bases: 16. In germline, CDR1 is SNHLY, CDR2 FYNNEI. The CDR3 region is CASGPGLAKIRGETQYF. In DNA, the CDR3 is TGTGCCAGCGGGCCGGGACTAGCGAAAATACGGGGAGAGACCCAGTACTTC. The whole variable domain, remainder taken from reference TRBV2 and TRBJ2-5, is EPEVTQTPSHQVTQMGQEVILRCVPISNHLYFYWYRQILGQKVEFLVSFYNNEISEKSEIFDDQFSVERPDGSNFTLKIRSTKLEDSAMYFCASGPGLAKIRGETQYFGPGTRLLVL.

This chain joins TRBV7-2 and TRBJ2-2, with 10 positions matching TRBD2. From germline, CDR1 is SGHTA and CDR2 FQGNSA. This CDR3 is built from 16 residues. Losses at the gene ends were 2 bases for V and 0 bases for J; bases not matched to a gene: 0. This CDR3 reads CASSLLAGANTGELFF. The CDR3 nucleotides read TGTGCCAGCAGCTTACTAGCGGGGGCGAACACCGGGGAGCTGTTTTTT.

About this clone: The junction differs from germline at one of its ends, possibly a read error. V usage is TRBV6-1 and J usage is TRBJ2-7; 8 nucleotides agree with TRBD2. In germline, CDR1 is MNHNS, CDR2 SASEGT. This CDR3 is 17 amino acids long. The CDR3: CASSAGFFERGWYGQYF. In DNA form, the CDR3 reads TGTGCCAGCAGTGCGGGCTTTTTTGAGCGGGGGTGGTACGGGCAGTACTTC.

CDR3 nucleotide sequence: TGCAGCGTTGGGGGCCGGTCTACACGGCACAATGAGCAGTTCTTC. Encoded protein: CSVGGRSTRHNEQFF. V is TRBV29-1 and J is TRBJ2-1; D might be TRBD1 (5 bases). This CDR3 comprises 15 residues. V lost 4 bases to trimming and J lost 5 bases, with 18 bases between them. Germline values: CDR1 SQVTM, CDR2 ANQGSEA.

V gene TRBV30 combines with J gene TRBJ1-2; weak D call: TRBD1 (6 bases). V lost 0 bases to trimming and J lost 8 bases, with 16 bases between them. The germline gives CDR1 GTSNPN, CDR2 SVGIG (reference sequence). The CDR3 is made up of 14 amino acids. This chain's CDR3 is CAWSVPDRLGGYTF. The DNA for the CDR3 is TGTGCCTGGAGTGTTCCGGACAGACTAGGAGGCTACACCTTC.

In this sample, this clone turned up a few times. Other nucleotide sequences from this sample produce the same CDR3. V usage is TRBV10-1 and J usage is TRBJ2-5, with 7 bases lining up with TRBD2. Trimming cost V 0 bases and J 2 bases; bases outside gene matches: 6. This CDR3 comprises 16 residues. The germline V gene has CDR1 WNHNN and CDR2 SYGVQD (reference sequence). CDR3 nucleotide sequence: TGCGCCAGCAGTGAGTCGAGGGCTAGCGGTCAAGAGACCCAGTACTTC. It translates to CASSESRASGQETQYF.

The count of this clone is one. The chain's CDR3 is CASSFTGGGRQESEAFF. The CDR3 DNA is TGTGCCAGCAGCTTCACCGGGGGAGGCAGACAGGAAAGTGAAGCTTTCTTT. This chain connects TRBV11-2 to TRBJ1-1, with a tentative D call TRBD1 (6 bases). This CDR3 spans 17 amino acids. Germline CDR1 is SGHAT and CDR2 is FQNNGV. Trimming shortened V by 3 bases and J by 7 bases, and 24 bases separated the two germline ends.

The chain employs TRBV11-2 and TRBJ2-1; D may be TRBD2 (5 bases). The CDR3 runs to 15 residues. Germline lookup yields CDR1 SGHAT and CDR2 FQNNGV. V was cut by 1 base and J by 10 bases, with 17 bases left in between. CDR3 bases: TGTGCCAGCAGCTTAGGGCGGAGGCCGGTGGACGAGCAGTTCTTC. It translates to CASSLGRRPVDEQFF.

V usage is TRBV2 and J usage is TRBJ2-1, with TRBD2 matching 15 bases. The V segment lost 6 bases and the J segment 4 bases; nucleotides outside the gene matches: 4. The length of the CDR3 is 16 residues. The germline V gene encodes CDR1 SNHLY and CDR2 FYNNEI. The CDR3, as DNA: TGTGCCAGCAGGGGGACTAGCGGGGGGCTGTACAATGAGCAGTTCTTC. Translating gives CASRGTSGGLYNEQFF.

The chain uses TRBV19 and TRBJ2-7; D unclear. This CDR3 spans 13 amino acids. Trimming pared 1 base from V and 5 bases from J, leaving 9 bases between. Per the germline V gene, CDR1 is LNHDA and CDR2 is SQIVND (reference sequence). This CDR3 reads CASSIGTGHEQYF. CDR3 coding DNA: TGTGCCAGTAGTATAGGCACCGGCCACGAGCAGTACTTC.

The chain's CDR3 is CASSARDRGYYGYTF. In DNA form, the CDR3 reads TGTGCCAGCAGTGCACGGGACAGGGGGTATTATGGCTACACCTTC. The chain links TRBV2 to TRBJ1-2, with 11 positions matching TRBD1. The CDR3 loop spans 15 amino acids. Germline trimming cut 4 bases from V and 5 bases from J; bases unmatched to any gene: 6. Per germline, CDR1 SNHLY and CDR2 FYNNEI.

This clone was observed a handful of times. J is TRBJ2-7 and V is TRBV2; 7 positions match TRBD2. The CDR3 is 14 residues long. J was trimmed by 3 bases and V by 7 bases; bases with no gene match: 9. CDR1 and CDR2 (germline): SNHLY, FYNNEI. The CDR3 region is CASIRPGTNYEQYF. The CDR3 bases are TGTGCCAGCATCCGACCCGGGACTAACTACGAGCAGTACTTC.

The rearrangement joins TRBV9 to TRBJ2-7, with 10 bases identical to TRBD2. This CDR3 is 15 amino acids long. Germline V lookup: CDR1 SGDLS, CDR2 YYNGEE. J lost 9 bases, V lost 0 bases, and 9 bases had no gene match. The CDR3 DNA reads TGTGCCAGCAGCGTAGCTGGGCTAGCGGGGGAGTCGCAGTACTTC. Protein: CASSVAGLAGESQYF.

V and J are TRBV7-9 and TRBJ2-3, with 7 bases matching TRBD2. Germline loops: CDR1 SEHNR, CDR2 FQNEAQ (reference sequence). Trimming took 5 bases from V and 6 from J; bases not matched to a gene: 14. This CDR3 has 16 amino acids. CDR3 coding DNA: TGTGCCAGCAGCCCCGCCGGTGGACTAGGTACCGATACGCAGTATTTT. The encoded protein is CASSPAGGLGTDTQYF. Using reference TRBV7-9 and TRBJ2-3 for the parts outside the CDR3, the full variable domain is DTGVSQNPRHKITKRGQNVTFRCDPISEHNRLYWYRQTLGQGPEFLTYFQNEAQLEKSRLLSDRFSAERPKGSFSTLEIQRTEQGDSAMYLCASSPAGGLGTDTQYFGPGTRLTVL.

The rearrangement uses TRBV7-2 and TRBJ1-1; D gene uncertain. Germline values: CDR1 SGHTA, CDR2 FQGNSA. This CDR3 spans 15 amino acids. V shed 0 bases and J shed 4 bases, with 12 bases lying between them. CDR3 in amino acids: CASSLALHVGTEAFF. The CDR3 DNA follows: TGTGCCAGCAGCTTAGCCTTACACGTAGGCACTGAAGCTTTCTTT. Full variable domain (remainder filled in from reference TRBV7-2 and TRBJ1-1): GAGVSQSPSNKVTEKGKDVELRCDPISGHTALYWYRQSLGQGLEFLIYFQGNSAPDKSGLPSDRFSAERTGGSVSTLTIQRTQQEDSAVYLCASSLALHVGTEAFFGQGTRLTVV.

The J gene is TRBJ2-2, the V gene TRBV11-3; 11 bases are a match to TRBD2. In germline, CDR1 is SGHNT, CDR2 YENEEA. This CDR3 region has 17 residues. The J segment lost 2 bases and the V segment lost 4 bases, leaving 6 bases of the junction unmatched. CDR3 coding DNA: TGTGCCAGCAGCTCGGGGACTAGCGGCCAAAACACCGGGGAGCTGTTTTTT. Translation gives CASSSGTSGQNTGELFF.

V and J are TRBV19 and TRBJ1-1; a weak D match, TRBD1 (5 bases). CDR1 is LNHDA, CDR2 SQIVND, per germline (reference sequence). The CDR3 spans 17 residues. Trimming cost V 5 bases and J 0 bases, with 19 bases left between them. The CDR3 nucleotides read TGTGCCAGTAGTGGCCCCGCGGCAGGGAGTTTGAACACTGAAGCTTTCTTT. Translating gives CASSGPAAGSLNTEAFF.

This chain links TRBV18 with TRBJ2-3, with TRBD2 matching 8 bases. The CDR3 contains 15 residues. CDR1 and CDR2 (germline): KGHSH, LQKENI. After removal of 6 bases from V and 5 bases from J, the junction contained 10 bases not matched to a gene. CDR3 sequence (DNA): TGTGCCAGCTCCCCTCAGCGGGAGCTTATAGATACGCAGTATTTT. This encodes CASSPQRELIDTQYF.

This rearrangement joins TRBV5-1 to TRBJ2-1; TRBD2 matches 11 bases. The CDR3 contains 15 residues. Germline loops: CDR1 SGHRS, CDR2 YFSETQ. With 4 bases clipped from V and 8 bases from J, the junction kept 8 bases outside the gene matches. The CDR3 sequence: CASSLTSGSGDEQFF. CDR3 in DNA: TGCGCCAGCAGCCTTACTAGCGGGAGTGGCGATGAGCAGTTCTTC.

The J gene is TRBJ2-2, the V gene TRBV5-4; 9 nucleotides align to TRBD2. Germline CDR1 is SGHNT and CDR2 is YYREEE (reference sequence). V was pared by 4 bases and J by 5 bases, with 6 bases of the junction left unmatched. This CDR3 is built from 15 residues. The CDR3 is CASSTSGLATGELFF. The CDR3 bases are TGTGCCAGCAGCACCTCGGGACTAGCAACCGGGGAGCTGTTTTTT.

The chain carries TRBV10-3 and TRBJ2-7; 9 nucleotides match TRBD2. This CDR3 is 16 amino acids long. V gave up 2 bases and J gave up 6 bases; unmatched junction bases: 11. Germline CDR1 and CDR2: ENHRY and SYGVKD. The CDR3 DNA reads TGTGCCATCAGTGAGCCCGGGCGGGAGGGTAGTGGCGAGCAGTACGTC. Translated, it gives CAISEPGREGSGEQYV.

This chain joins TRBV29-1 and TRBJ2-5, with unresolved D. The germline CDR1 and CDR2 sequences are SQVTM and ANQGSEA. V lost 6 bases and J 4 bases, leaving 12 bases between the germline ends. This CDR3 comprises 12 residues. The CDR3 bases are TGCAGCGTGGGGATCGCCGGAGAGACCCAGTACTTC. As protein: CSVGIAGETQYF.

This chain joins TRBV5-4 and TRBJ2-3; 13 bases map to TRBD2. V shed 3 bases and J 2 bases; nucleotides not matched to a gene: 6. CDR1 SGHNT and CDR2 YYREEE come from the germline V gene (reference sequence). The CDR3 spans 17 residues. The CDR3 DNA reads TGTGCCAGCAGCTCCGGGACTAGCGGGGCAAACACAGATACGCAGTATTTT. Its protein is CASSSGTSGANTDTQYF.

V is TRBV19 and J is TRBJ2-3, with 10 bases fitting TRBD2. V shed 7 bases, J shed 6 bases, and the junction held 7 bases outside the gene matches. The germline V gene encodes CDR1 LNHDA and CDR2 SQIVND (reference sequence). The CDR3 has 14 residues. The CDR3 coding sequence is TGTGCCAGTATAGAGCGGGGGGGCGCGGATACGCAGTATTTT. Protein sequence: CASIERGGADTQYF. The full variable domain, in which reference TRBV19 and TRBJ2-3 provide the parts outside the CDR3, is DGGITQSPKYLFRKEGQNVTLSCEQNLNHDAMYWYRQDPGQGLRLIYYSQIVNDFQKGDIAEGYSVSREKKESFPLTVTSAQKNPTAFYLCASIERGGADTQYFGPGTRLTVL.

The V call is TRBV2, the J call TRBJ1-4; D is unresolved. The V end was cut by 2 bases, the J end by 8 bases, with 15 bases between. Per the germline V gene, CDR1 is SNHLY and CDR2 is FYNNEI. This CDR3 contains 15 residues. The CDR3 bases are TGTGCCAGCAGTGAACCGGGCGGACGAGGGGAAAAACTGTTTTTT. Translation: CASSEPGGRGEKLFF.

The chain carries TRBV11-2 and TRBJ2-2, with D perhaps matching TRBD2 (6 bases). The V gene lost 2 bases and the J gene lost 1 base, with 8 bases spanning the gap. This CDR3 comprises 15 residues. Germline V lookup: CDR1 SGHAT, CDR2 FQNNGV. The CDR3 loop reads CASSLLRENTGELFF. The CDR3 bases are TGTGCCAGCAGCTTACTGCGGGAGAACACCGGGGAGCTGTTTTTT.

J is TRBJ2-7 and V is TRBV30; the D gene could be TRBD1 or TRBD2 (5 bases each). CDR3 length: 13 residues. V lost 0 bases and J lost 6, with 12 bases in between. The germline CDR1 and CDR2 sequences are GTSNPN and SVGIG (reference sequence). CDR3 region: CAWSVVGAGEQYV. The CDR3 DNA is TGTGCCTGGAGTGTGGTCGGGGCAGGCGAGCAGTACGTC.

V and J are TRBV18 and TRBJ1-1; no clear D. Germline CDR1 KGHSH, CDR2 LQKENI. The CDR3 sequence is 15 residues long. V lost 0 bases to trimming and J lost 3 bases, with 11 bases between them. As DNA, the CDR3 is TGTGCCAGCTCACCACCGCCCGGGTTGGACACTGAAGCTTTCTTT. It encodes CASSPPPGLDTEAFF.

The CDR3: CASTSRDRYEQYV. CDR3 bases: TGTGCCAGCACCTCCCGGGACAGGTACGAGCAGTACGTC. The chain joins TRBV6-1 to TRBJ2-7; 8 bases align to TRBD1. Germline V gene data show CDR1 as MNHNS and CDR2 as SASEGT. With V trimmed by 7 bases and J by 4 bases, 6 bases remained unmatched. The CDR3 sequence is 13 residues long.

V and J are TRBV7-8 and TRBJ2-5; unclear D gene. The CDR3 length is 13 residues. The germline gives CDR1 SGHVS, CDR2 FQNEAQ. Trimming removed 3 bases from V and 5 bases from J, with 10 bases in between. The CDR3 DNA reads TGTGCCAGCAGCTTCATGGGCAAGGAGACCCAGTACTTC. It yields the protein CASSFMGKETQYF.

The chain carries TRBV7-2 and TRBJ1-5, with a possible D match to TRBD1 (5 bases). The CDR3 runs to 15 residues. The germline V gene has CDR1 SGHTA and CDR2 FQGNSA. Trimming cost V 3 bases and J 2 bases, with 11 bases left between them. This chain's CDR3 is CASSLPPQGNQPQHF. DNA of the CDR3: TGTGCCAGCAGCTTGCCCCCACAGGGCAATCAGCCCCAGCATTTT.